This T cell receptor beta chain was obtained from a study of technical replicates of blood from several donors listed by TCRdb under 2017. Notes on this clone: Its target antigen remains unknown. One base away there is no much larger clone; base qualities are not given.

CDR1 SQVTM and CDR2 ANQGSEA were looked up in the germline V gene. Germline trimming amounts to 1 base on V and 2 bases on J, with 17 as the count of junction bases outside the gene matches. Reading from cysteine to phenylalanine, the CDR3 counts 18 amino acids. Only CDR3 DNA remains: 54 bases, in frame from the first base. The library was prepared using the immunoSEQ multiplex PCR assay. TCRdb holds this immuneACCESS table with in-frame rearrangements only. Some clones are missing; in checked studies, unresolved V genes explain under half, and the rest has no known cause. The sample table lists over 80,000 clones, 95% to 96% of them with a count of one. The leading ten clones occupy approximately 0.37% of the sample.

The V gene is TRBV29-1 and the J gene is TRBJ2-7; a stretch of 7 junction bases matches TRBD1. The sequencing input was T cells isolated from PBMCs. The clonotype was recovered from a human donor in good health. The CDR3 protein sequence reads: CSVEGGLGPGQRPYEQYF. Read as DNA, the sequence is TGCAGCGTTGAAGGAGGGTTGGGTCCGGGACAGAGACCCTACGAGCAGTACTTC.